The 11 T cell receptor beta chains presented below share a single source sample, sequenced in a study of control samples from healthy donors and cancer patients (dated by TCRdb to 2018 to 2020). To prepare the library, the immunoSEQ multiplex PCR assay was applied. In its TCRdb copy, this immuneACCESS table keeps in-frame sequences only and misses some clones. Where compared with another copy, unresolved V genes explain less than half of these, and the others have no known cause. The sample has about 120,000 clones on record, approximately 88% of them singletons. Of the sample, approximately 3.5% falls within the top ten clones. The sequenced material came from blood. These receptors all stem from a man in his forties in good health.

CDR3 residues: CASSQALWERGGAFF. The CDR3 DNA reads as TGTGCCAGCAGCCAAGCGCTGTGGGAGAGGGGGGGAGCTTTCTTT. This sequence joins TRBV5-6 and TRBJ1-1; weak D call: TRBD1 (6 bases). Trimming took 4 bases from V and 10 from J, leaving 23 bases between them. The CDR3 runs to 15 residues. Germline loops: CDR1 SGHDT, CDR2 YYEEEE.

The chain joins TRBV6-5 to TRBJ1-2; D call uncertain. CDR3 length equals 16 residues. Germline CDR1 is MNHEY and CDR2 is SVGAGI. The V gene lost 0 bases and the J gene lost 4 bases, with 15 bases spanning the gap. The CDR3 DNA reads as TGTGCCAGCAGTTACTCGTATGGGCGGATAGGCTATGGCTACACCTTC. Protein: CASSYSYGRIGYGYTF.

The CDR3 coding sequence is TGTGCCTGGATGGCGGGGGGTTGGACTGAAGCTTTCTTT. Translated, it gives CAWMAGGWTEAFF. The gene calls are TRBV30 and TRBJ1-1; D might be TRBD1 (5 bases). The CDR3 runs to 13 residues. Germline V CDR1 and CDR2: GTSNPN, SVGIG (reference sequence). Deletions cut 4 bases from V and 5 bases from J, with 14 bases between.

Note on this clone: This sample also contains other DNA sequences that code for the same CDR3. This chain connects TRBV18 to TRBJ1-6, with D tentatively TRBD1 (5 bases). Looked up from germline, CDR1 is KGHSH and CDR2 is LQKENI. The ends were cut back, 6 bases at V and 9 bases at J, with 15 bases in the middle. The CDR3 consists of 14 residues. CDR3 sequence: CASSPGRGGSPLHF. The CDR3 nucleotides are TGTGCCAGCTCGCCAGGGAGGGGAGGTTCACCCCTCCACTTT.

The CDR3 DNA sequence: TGTGCCAGCAGTGAAGCAAGGGGCTATACGCAGTATTTT. Residues: CASSEARGYTQYF. This sequence joins TRBV6-1 and TRBJ2-3, with D possibly matching TRBD1 (5 bases). V was clipped by 0 bases and J by 7 bases, with 8 bases between them. This CDR3 is built from 13 residues. The V gene's germline CDR1 is MNHNS and CDR2 SASEGT.

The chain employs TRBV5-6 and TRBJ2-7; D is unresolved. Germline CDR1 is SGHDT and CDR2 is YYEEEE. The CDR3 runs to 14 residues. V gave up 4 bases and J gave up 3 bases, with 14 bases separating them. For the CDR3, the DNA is TGTGCCAGCAGCCATGGTTCCGAATACTACGAGCAGTACTTC. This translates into CASSHGSEYYEQYF.

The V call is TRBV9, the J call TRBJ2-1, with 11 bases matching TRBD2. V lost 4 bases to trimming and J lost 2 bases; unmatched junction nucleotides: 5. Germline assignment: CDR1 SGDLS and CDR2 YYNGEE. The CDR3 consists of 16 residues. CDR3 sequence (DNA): TGTGCCAGCAGCCCGGGACTAGCGGTTACCTACAATGAGCAGTTCTTC. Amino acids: CASSPGLAVTYNEQFF.

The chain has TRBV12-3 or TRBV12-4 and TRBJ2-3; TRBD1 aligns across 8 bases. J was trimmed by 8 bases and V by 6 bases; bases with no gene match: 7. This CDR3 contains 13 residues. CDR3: CASSRTGTATQYF. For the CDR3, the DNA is TGTGCCAGCAGCCGGACAGGGACCGCTACGCAGTATTTT.

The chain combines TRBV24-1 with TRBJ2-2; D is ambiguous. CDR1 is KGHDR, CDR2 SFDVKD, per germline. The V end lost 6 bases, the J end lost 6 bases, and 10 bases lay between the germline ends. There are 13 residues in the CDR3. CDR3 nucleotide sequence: TGTGCCACCAGTCTTCAGGCCCCCGGGGAGCTGTTTTTT. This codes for CATSLQAPGELFF.

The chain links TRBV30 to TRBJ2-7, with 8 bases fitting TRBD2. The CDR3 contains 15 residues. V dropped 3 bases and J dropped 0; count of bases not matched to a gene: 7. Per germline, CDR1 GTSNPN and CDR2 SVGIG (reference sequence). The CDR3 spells CAWSPAGGFSYEQYF. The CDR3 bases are TGTGCCTGGAGCCCGGCGGGGGGCTTCTCCTACGAGCAGTACTTC.

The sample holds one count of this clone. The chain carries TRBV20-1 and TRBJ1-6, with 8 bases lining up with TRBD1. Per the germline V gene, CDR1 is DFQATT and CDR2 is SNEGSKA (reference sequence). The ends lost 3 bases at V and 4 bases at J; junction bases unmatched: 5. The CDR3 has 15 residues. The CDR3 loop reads CSASARQGYNSPLHF. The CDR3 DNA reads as TGCAGTGCTAGTGCCCGACAGGGGTATAATTCACCCCTCCACTTT.